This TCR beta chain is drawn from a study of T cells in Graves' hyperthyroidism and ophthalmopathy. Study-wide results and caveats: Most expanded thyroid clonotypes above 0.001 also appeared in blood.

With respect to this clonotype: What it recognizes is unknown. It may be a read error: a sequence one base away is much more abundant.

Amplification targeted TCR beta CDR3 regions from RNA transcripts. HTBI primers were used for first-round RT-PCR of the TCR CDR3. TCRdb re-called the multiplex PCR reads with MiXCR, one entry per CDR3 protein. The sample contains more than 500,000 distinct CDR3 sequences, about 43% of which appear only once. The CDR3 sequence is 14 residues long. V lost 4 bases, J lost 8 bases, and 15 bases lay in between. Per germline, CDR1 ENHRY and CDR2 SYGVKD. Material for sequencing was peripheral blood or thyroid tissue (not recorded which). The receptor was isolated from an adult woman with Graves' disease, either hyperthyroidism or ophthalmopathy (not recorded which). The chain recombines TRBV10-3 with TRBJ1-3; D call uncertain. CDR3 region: CAISVGVHKDTIYF. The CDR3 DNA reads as TGTGCCATCAGTGTTGGTGTACACAAGGACACCATATATTTT.